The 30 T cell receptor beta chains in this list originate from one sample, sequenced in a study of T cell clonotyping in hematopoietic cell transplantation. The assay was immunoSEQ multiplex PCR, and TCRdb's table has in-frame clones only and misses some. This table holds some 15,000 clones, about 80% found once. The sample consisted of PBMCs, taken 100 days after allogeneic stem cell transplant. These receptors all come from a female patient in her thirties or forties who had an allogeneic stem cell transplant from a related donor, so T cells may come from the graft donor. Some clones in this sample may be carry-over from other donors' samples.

The DNA for the CDR3 is TGTGCCAGCAGTGGACTAGCGGGAGCCGGGGAGCTGTTTTTT. This codes for CASSGLAGAGELFF. The chain is built from TRBV2 and TRBJ2-2, with 12 bases aligning to TRBD2. J gave up 6 bases and V 4 bases, and 0 bases lay outside the gene matches. CDR1 and CDR2 (germline): SNHLY, FYNNEI. The CDR3 contains 14 residues.

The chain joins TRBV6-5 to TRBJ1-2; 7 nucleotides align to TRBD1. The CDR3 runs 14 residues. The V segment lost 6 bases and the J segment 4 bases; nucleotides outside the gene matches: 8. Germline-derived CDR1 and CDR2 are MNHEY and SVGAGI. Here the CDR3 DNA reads TGTGCCAGCAGCTCCGGGACAGCGGGCTATGGCTACACCTTC. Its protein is CASSSGTAGYGYTF.

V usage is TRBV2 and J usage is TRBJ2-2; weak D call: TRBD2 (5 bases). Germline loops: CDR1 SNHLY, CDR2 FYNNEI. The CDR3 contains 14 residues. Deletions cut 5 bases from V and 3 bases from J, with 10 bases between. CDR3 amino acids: CASSLDGDTGELFF. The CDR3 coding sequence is TGTGCCAGCAGTCTCGACGGGGACACCGGGGAGCTGTTTTTT.

The CDR3 region has the DNA TGTGCCAGCAGCCAAGCCCGGGAGACCCAGTACTTC. This gives the protein CASSQARETQYF. The chain recombines TRBV14 with TRBJ2-5; no clear D. The CDR3 totals 12 residues. Germline CDR1 and CDR2: SGHDN and FVKESK. The V end was cut by 1 base, the J end by 5 bases, with 5 bases between.

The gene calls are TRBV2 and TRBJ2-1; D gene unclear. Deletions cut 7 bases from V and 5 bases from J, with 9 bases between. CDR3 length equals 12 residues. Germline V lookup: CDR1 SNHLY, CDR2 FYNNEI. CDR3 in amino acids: CASIGPHNEQFF. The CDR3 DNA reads TGTGCCAGCATTGGACCGCACAATGAGCAGTTCTTC.

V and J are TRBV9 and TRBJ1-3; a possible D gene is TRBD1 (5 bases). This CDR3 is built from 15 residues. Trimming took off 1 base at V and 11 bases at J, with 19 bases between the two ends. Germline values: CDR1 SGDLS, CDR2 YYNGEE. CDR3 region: CASSVTQGSPTAIYF. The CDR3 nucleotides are TGTGCCAGCAGCGTAACCCAGGGATCCCCCACGGCCATATATTTT.

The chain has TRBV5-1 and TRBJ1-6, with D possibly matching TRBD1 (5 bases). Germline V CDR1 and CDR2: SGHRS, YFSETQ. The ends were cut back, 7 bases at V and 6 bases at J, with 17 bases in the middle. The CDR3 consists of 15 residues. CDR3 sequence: CASARGRDSNSPLHF. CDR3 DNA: TGCGCCAGCGCTCGTGGTAGGGACTCTAATTCACCCCTCCACTTT.

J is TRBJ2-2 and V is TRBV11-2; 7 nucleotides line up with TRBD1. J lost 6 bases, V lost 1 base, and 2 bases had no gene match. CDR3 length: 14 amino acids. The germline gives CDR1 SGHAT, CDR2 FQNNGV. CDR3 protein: CASSLGQGAGELFF. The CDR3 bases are TGTGCCAGCAGCTTAGGGCAGGGGGCCGGGGAGCTGTTTTTT.

CDR3 sequence: CSVDSSRVETQYF. For the CDR3, the DNA is TGCAGCGTTGACAGTAGCCGGGTGGAGACCCAGTACTTC. The chain carries TRBV29-1 and TRBJ2-5; D is unclear. CDR1 SQVTM and CDR2 ANQGSEA come from the germline V gene. Deletions cut 3 bases from V and 5 bases from J, with 13 bases between. CDR3 size: 13 residues.

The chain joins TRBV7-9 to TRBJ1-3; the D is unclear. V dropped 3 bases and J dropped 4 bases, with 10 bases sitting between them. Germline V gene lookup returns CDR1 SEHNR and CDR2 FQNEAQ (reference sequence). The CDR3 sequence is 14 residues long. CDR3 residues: CASSFPGEGNTIYF. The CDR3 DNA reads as TGTGCCAGCAGCTTCCCTGGAGAAGGAAACACCATATATTTT. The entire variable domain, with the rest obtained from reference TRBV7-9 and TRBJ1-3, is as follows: DTGVSQNPRHKITKRGQNVTFRCDPISEHNRLYWYRQTLGQGPEFLTYFQNEAQLEKSRLLSDRFSAERPKGSFSTLEIQRTEQGDSAMYLCASSFPGEGNTIYFGEGSWLTVV.

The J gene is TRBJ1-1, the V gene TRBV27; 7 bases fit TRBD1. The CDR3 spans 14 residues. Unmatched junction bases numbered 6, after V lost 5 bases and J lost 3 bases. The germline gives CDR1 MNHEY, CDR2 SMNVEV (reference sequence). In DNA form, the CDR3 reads TGTGCCAGCAGTGTACAGGGGTGGGACACTGAAGCTTTCTTT. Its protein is CASSVQGWDTEAFF.

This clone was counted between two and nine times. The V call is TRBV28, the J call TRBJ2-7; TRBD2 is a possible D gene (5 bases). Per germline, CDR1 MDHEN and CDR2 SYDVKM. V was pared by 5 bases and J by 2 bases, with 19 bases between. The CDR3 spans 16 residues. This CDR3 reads CASSPPGSKGPYEQYF. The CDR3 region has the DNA TGTGCCAGCAGTCCACCGGGATCTAAAGGTCCCTACGAGCAGTACTTC.

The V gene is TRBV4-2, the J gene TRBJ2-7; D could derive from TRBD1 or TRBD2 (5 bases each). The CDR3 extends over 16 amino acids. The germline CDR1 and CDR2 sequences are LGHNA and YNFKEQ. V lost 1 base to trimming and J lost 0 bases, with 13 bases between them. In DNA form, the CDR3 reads TGTGCCAGCAGCCAAGGGGGCGGACTGAGCTCCTACGAGCAGTACTTC. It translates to CASSQGGGLSSYEQYF.

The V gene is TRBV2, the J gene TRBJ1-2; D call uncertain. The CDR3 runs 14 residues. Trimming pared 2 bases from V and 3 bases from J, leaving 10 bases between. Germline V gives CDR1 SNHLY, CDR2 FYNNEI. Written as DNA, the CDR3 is TGTGCCAGCAGTGAACGGGTTAACTACTATGGCTACACCTTC. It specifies CASSERVNYYGYTF.

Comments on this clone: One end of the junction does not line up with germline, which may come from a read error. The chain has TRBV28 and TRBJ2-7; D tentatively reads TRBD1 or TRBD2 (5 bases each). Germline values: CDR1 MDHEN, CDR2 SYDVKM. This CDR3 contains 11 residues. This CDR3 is CASSPGRLRHF. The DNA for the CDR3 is TGTGCCAGCAGTCCGGGACGCCTCAGACACTTC.

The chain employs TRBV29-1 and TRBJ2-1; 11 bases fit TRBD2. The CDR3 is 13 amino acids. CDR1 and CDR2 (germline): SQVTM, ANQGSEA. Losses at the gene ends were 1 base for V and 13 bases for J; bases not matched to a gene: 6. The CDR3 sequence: CSVEVSSGRIQFF. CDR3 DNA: TGCAGCGTTGAAGTCTCTAGCGGGAGGATTCAGTTCTTC.

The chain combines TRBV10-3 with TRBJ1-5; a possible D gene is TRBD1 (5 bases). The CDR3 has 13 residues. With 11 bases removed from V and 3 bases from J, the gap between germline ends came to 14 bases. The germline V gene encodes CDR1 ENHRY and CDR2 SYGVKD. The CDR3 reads CAADGGTNQPQHF. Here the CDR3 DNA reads TGTGCCGCCGACGGGGGGACCAATCAGCCCCAGCATTTT.

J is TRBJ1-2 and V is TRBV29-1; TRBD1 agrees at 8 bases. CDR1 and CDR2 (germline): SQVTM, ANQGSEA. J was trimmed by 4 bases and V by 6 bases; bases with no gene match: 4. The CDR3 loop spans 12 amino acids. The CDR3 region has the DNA TGCAGCGTCCCACAGGGGGGCTATGGCTACACCTTC. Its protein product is CSVPQGGYGYTF.

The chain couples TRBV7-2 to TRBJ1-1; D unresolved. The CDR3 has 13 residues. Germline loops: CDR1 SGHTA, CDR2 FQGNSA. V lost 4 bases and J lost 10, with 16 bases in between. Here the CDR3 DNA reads TGTGCCAGCAGCTCCTCGGTCGGTTTCATAGCTTTCTTT. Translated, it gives CASSSSVGFIAFF.

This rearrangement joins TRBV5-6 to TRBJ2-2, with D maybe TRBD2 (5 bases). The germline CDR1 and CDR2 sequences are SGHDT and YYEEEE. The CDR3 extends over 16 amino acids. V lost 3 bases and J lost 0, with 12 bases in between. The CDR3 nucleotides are TGTGCCAGCAGCTCCCCGCGGACTGCGAACACCGGGGAGCTGTTTTTT. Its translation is CASSSPRTANTGELFF.

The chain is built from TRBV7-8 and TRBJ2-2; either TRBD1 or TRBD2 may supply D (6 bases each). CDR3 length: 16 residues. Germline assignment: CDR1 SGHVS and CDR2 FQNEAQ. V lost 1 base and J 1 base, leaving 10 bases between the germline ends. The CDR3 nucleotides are TGTGCCAGCAGCTTAGTGGAGGGGGGGAACACCGGGGAGCTGTTTTTT. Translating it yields CASSLVEGGNTGELFF.

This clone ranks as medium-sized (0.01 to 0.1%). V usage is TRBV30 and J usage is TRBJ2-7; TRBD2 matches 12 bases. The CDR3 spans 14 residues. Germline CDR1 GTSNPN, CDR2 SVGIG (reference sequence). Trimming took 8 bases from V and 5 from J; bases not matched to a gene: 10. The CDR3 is CAASTSGRLDEQYF. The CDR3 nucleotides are TGTGCCGCATCAACTAGCGGGAGGCTCGACGAGCAGTACTTC.

CDR3 sequence (DNA): TGTGCCAGCATACGAACAGGCTATAGCAATCAGCCCCAGCATTTT. The encoded protein is CASIRTGYSNQPQHF. The chain is built from TRBV2 and TRBJ1-5, with D tentatively TRBD1 (5 bases). Germline V gives CDR1 SNHLY, CDR2 FYNNEI. The CDR3 loop spans 15 amino acids. Trimming left V 7 bases short and J 0 bases short, with 13 bases between.

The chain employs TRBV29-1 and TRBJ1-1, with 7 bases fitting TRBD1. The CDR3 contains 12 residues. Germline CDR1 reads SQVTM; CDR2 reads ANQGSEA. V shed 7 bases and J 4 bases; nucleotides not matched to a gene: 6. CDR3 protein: CSGEYRGTEAFF. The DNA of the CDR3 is TGCAGCGGGGAATACAGGGGCACTGAAGCTTTCTTT. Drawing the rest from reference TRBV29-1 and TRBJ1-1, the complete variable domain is SAVISQKPSRDICQRGTSLTIQCQVDSQVTMMFWYRQQPGQSLTLIATANQGSEATYESGFVIDKFPISRPNLTFSTLTVSNMSPEDSSIYLCSGEYRGTEAFFGQGTRLTVV.

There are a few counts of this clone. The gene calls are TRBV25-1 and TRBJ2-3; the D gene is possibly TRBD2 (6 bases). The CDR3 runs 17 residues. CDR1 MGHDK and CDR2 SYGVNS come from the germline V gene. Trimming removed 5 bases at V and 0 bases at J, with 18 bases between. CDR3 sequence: CASSKGTLATSTDTQYF. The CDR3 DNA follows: TGTGCCAGCAGTAAAGGGACCCTAGCGACTAGCACAGATACGCAGTATTTT.

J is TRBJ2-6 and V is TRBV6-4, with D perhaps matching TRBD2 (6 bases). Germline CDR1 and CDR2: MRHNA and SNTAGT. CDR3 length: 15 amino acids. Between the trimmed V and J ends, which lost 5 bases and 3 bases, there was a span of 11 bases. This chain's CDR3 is CASSTDGGGANVLTF. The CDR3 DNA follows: TGTGCCAGCAGTACGGACGGGGGTGGGGCCAACGTCCTGACTTTC.

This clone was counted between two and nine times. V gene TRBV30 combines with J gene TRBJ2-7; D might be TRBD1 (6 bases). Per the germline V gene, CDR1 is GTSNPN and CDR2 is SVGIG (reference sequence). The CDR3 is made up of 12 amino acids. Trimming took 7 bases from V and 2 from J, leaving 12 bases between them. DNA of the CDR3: TGTGCCTCAAAACAGGGAACCTACGAGCAGTACTTC. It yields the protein CASKQGTYEQYF.

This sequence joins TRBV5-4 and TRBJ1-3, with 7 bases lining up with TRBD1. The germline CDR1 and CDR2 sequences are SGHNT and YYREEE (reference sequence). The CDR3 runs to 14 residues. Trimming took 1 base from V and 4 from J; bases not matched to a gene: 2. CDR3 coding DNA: TGTGCCAGCAGCTTGCCAGGGGGAGGAAACACCATATATTTT. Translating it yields CASSLPGGGNTIYF. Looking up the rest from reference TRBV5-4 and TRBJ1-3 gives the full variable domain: ETGVTQSPTHLIKTRGQQVTLRCSSQSGHNTVSWYQQALGQGPQFIFQYYREEENGRGNFPPRFSGLQFPNYSSELNVNALELDDSALYLCASSLPGGGNTIYFGEGSWLTVV.

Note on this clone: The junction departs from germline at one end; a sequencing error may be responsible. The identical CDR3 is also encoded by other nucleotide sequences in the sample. The chain's CDR3 is CASSRDGANYGYTF. The DNA of the CDR3 is TGCGCCAGTAGCCGCGATGGGGCTAACTATGGCTACACCTTC. The chain combines TRBV19 with TRBJ1-2, with D unclear. This CDR3 has 14 amino acids. Germline V lookup: CDR1 LNHDA, CDR2 SQIVND (reference sequence).

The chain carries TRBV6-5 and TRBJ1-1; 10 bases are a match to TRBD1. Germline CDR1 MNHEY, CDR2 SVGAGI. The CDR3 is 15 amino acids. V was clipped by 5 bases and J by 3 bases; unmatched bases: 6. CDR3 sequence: CASSADRGQDTEAFF. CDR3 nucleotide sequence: TGTGCCAGCAGTGCTGACAGGGGGCAGGACACTGAAGCTTTCTTT.